Each of the 2 T cell receptor beta chains below was sequenced from the same sample in a study of beta chain features in type 1 diabetes. Broader study findings: All four CD4+ subsets from Type 1 diabetes patients carried moderately but significantly shorter TCRB CDR3s.

Expressed TCRB transcripts got sequenced, as all isolated RNA was reverse transcribed. Profiled with immunoSEQ multiplex PCR; TCRdb holds only in-frame clones, not every one. The repertoire holds about 340,000 clones, about a tenth seen once, with 1% in the top ten. No antigens are known for them. Sequencing was performed on central memory CD4+ T cells from blood. The source is a man in his thirties or forties with type 1 diabetes.

This clone was seen only a few times. CDR3 residues: CASSPGLGKNIQYF. CDR3 sequence (DNA): TGTGCCAGCAGCCCCGGCTTAGGCAAAAACATTCAGTACTTC. This chain connects TRBV27 to TRBJ2-4, with no clear D. With 6 bases removed from V and 3 bases from J, the gap between germline ends came to 12 bases. Germline V gene data show CDR1 as MNHEY and CDR2 as SMNVEV (reference sequence). The length of the CDR3 is 14 residues.

This chain links TRBV7-2 with TRBJ2-5; D is uncertain. The V gene's germline CDR1 is SGHTA and CDR2 FQGNSA. Deletions cut 2 bases from V and 4 bases from J, with 8 bases between. CDR3 length: 13 amino acids. CDR3 loop: CASSLSMTETQYF. CDR3 DNA: TGTGCCAGCAGCTTATCCATGACAGAGACCCAGTACTTC.